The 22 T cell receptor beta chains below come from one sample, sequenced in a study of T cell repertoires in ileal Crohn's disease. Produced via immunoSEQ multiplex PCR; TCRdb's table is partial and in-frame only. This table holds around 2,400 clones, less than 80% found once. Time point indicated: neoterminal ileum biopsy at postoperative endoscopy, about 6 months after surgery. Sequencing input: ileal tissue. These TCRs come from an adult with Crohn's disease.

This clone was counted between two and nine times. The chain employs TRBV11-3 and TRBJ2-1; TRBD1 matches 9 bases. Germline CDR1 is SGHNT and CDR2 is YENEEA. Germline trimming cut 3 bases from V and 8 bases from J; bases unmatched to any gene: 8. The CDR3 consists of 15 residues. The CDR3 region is CASSFMGQGPHEQFF. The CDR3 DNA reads TGTGCCAGCAGCTTTATGGGACAGGGACCTCATGAGCAGTTCTTC.

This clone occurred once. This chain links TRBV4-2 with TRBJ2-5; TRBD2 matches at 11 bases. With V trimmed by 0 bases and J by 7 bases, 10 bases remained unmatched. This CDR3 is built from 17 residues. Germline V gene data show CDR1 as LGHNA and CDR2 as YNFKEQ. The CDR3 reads CASSQDRYSGRGGTQYF. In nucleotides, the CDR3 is TGTGCCAGCAGCCAAGATCGGTATAGCGGGAGGGGGGGGACCCAGTACTTC.

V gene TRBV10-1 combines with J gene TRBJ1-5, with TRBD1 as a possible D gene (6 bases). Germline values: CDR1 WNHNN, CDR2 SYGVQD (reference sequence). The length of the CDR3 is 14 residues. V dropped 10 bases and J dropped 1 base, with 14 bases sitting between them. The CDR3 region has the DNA TGCGCCACCCCGGACAGTAAGAGCAATCAGCCCCAGCATTTT. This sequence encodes CATPDSKSNQPQHF.

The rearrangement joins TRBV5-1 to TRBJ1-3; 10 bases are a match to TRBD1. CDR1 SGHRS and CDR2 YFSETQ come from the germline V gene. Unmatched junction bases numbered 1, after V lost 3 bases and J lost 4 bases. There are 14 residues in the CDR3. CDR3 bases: TGCGCCAGCAGCTCGGGACAGGGGGGAAACACCATATATTTT. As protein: CASSSGQGGNTIYF.

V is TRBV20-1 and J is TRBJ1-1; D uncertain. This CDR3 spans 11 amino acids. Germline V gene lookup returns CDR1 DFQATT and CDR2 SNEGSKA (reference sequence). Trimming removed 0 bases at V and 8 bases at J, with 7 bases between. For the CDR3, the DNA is TGCAGTGCTAGAGATTGGCCGGAAGCTTTCTTT. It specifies CSARDWPEAFF.

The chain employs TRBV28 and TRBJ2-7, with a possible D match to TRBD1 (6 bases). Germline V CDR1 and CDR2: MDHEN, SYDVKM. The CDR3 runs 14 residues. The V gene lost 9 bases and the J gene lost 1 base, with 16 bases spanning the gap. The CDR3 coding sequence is TGTGCCAGTTTCTCAGGGGCAGGTTCCTACGAGCAGTACTTC. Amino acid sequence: CASFSGAGSYEQYF.

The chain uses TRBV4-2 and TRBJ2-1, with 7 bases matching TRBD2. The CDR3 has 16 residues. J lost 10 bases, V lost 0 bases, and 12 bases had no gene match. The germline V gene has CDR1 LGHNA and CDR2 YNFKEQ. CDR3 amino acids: CASSQEGRSGVREQFF. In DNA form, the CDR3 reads TGTGCCAGCAGCCAAGAGGGGCGGAGCGGGGTCAGGGAGCAGTTCTTC.

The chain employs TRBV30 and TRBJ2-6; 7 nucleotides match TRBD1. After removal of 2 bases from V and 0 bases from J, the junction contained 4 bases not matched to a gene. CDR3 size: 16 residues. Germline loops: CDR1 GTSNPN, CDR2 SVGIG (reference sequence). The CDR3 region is CAWSPRGISGANVLTF. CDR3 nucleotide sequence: TGTGCCTGGAGTCCCAGGGGGATCTCTGGGGCCAACGTCCTGACTTTC.

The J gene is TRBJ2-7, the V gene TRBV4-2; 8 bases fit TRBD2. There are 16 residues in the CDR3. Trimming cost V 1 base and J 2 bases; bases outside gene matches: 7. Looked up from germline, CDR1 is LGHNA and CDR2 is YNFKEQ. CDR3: CASSQGASGSPYEQYF. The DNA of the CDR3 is TGTGCCAGCAGCCAAGGAGCAAGCGGGAGCCCCTACGAGCAGTACTTC.

The CDR3 region is CASSLYSYEQYF. CDR3 bases: TGTGCCAGCAGCTTGTACTCCTACGAGCAGTACTTC. The genes are TRBV5-6 and TRBJ2-5; D is unresolved. The better agreement between TRBJ2-7 and the DNA end casts doubt on the J call. Per germline, CDR1 SGHDT and CDR2 YYEEEE. CDR3 size: 12 residues.

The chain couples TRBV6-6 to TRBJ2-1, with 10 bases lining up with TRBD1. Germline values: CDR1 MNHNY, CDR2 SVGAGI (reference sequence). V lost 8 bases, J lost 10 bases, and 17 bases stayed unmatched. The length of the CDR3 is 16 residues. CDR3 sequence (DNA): TGTGCCAGCGATCTCGCCGGGACAGGGGTTATAGGCGAGCAGTTCTTC. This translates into CASDLAGTGVIGEQFF.

This chain's CDR3 is CASGRQGTTYTF. The CDR3 region has the DNA TGTGCCAGCGGCAGACAGGGGACCACCTACACCTTC. J is TRBJ1-2 and V is TRBV27; TRBD1 agrees at 8 bases. The V gene end was trimmed by 8 bases and the J gene end by 10 bases; junction bases not matched to a gene: 9. Germline V CDR1 and CDR2: MNHEY, SMNVEV (reference sequence). This CDR3 has 12 amino acids.

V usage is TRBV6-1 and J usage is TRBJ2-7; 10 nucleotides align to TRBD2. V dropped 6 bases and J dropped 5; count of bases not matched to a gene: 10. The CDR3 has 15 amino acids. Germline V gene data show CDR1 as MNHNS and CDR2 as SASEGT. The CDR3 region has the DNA TGTGCCAGCAGCCCCTATAGCGGGAGGAGCGACGAGCAGTACTTC. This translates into CASSPYSGRSDEQYF.

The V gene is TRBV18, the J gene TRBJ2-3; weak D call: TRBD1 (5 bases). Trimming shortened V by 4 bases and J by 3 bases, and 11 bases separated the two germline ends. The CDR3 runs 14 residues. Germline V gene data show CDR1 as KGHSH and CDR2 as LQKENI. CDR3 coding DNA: TGTGCCAGCTCACTACAGGACGGGACAGATACGCAGTATTTT. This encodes CASSLQDGTDTQYF.

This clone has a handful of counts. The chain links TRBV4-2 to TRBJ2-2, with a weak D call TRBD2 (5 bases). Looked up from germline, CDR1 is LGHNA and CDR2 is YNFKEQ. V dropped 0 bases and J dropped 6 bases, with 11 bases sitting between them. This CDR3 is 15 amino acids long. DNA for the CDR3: TGTGCCAGCAGCCAAGAAGAGGGAACGGCCGGGGAGCTGTTTTTT. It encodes CASSQEEGTAGELFF.

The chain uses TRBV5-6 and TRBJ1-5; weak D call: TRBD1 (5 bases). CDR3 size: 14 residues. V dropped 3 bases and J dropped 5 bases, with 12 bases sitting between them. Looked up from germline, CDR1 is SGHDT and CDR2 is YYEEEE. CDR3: CASSSTARDQPQHF. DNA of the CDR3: TGTGCCAGCAGCTCGACAGCCCGGGATCAGCCCCAGCATTTT.

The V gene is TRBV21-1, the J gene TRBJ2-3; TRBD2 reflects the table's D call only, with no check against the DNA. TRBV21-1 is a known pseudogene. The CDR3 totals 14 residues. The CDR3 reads CASRGGIRTDTQYF. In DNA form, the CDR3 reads TGTGCCAGCAGGGGGGGGATTCGCACAGATACGCAGTATTTT.

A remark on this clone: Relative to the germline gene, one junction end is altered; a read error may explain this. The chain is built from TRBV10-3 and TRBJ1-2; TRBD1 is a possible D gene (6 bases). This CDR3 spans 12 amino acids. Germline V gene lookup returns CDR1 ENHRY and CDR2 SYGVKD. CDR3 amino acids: CAVSAGDYGYTF. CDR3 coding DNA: TGTGCCGTCAGTGCAGGGGACTATGGCTACACCTTC.

The CDR3 nucleotides are TGTGCCAGCAGTTTGTCTAGCTACCTCAATGAGCAGTTCTTC. This encodes CASSLSSYLNEQFF. The chain links TRBV27 to TRBJ2-1; perhaps TRBD2 as D (5 bases). The CDR3 covers 14 residues. V was clipped by 3 bases and J by 6 bases, with 12 bases between them. Per the germline V gene, CDR1 is MNHEY and CDR2 is SMNVEV (reference sequence).

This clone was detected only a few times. CDR3 DNA: TGTGCTAGTCGGCCAGGGGTGGGGTACGAGCAGTACTTC. Its translation: CASRPGVGYEQYF. V gene TRBV12-5 combines with J gene TRBJ2-7; D might be TRBD1 (6 bases). This CDR3 has 13 residues. From germline, CDR1 is LGHNT and CDR2 FRNRAP. Trimming stripped 8 bases from V and 4 bases from J, with 15 bases between.

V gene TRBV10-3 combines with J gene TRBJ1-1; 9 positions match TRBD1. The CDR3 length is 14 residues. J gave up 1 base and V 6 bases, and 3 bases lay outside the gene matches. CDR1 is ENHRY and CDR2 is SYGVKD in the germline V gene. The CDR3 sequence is CAISNRGQNTEAFF. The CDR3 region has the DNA TGTGCCATCAGCAACAGGGGGCAGAACACTGAAGCTTTCTTT.

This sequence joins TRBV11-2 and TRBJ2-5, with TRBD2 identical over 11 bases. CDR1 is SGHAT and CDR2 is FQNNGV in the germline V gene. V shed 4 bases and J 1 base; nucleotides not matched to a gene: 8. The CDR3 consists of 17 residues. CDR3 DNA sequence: TGTGCCAGCAGCTCGACCCGACTAGCGGGACTCCAAGAGACCCAGTACTTC. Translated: CASSSTRLAGLQETQYF.